These 25 T cell receptor beta chains came from one sample sequenced in a study of shared clonotypes between healthy human individuals. The data were produced by immunoSEQ multiplex PCR, yet TCRdb's version contains in-frame clones alone and is incomplete. This table holds fewer than 850,000 clones, 55% to 75% found once. The sample comprised memory CD4+ T cells sorted from blood. The subset here: CD45RA-negative fraction. The source is a woman aged 30 to 39 in good health.

Turning to this clone: It differs at one base from a far larger clone, so likely a read error. The rearrangement links TRBV7-2 to TRBJ1-2; TRBD1 matches at 7 bases. The V segment lost 6 bases and the J segment 4 bases; nucleotides outside the gene matches: 5. The CDR3 is 13 residues long. The germline gives CDR1 SGHTA, CDR2 FQGNSA. The CDR3 region has the DNA TGTGCCAGCAGGGCAGGGGGGGGCTATGGCTACACCTTC. Amino acids: CASRAGGGYGYTF.

The chain recombines TRBV19 with TRBJ2-7, with D perhaps matching TRBD2 (7 bases). The CDR3 is 15 amino acids. Trimming shortened V by 5 bases and J by 6 bases, and 20 bases separated the two germline ends. The germline gives CDR1 LNHDA, CDR2 SQIVND (reference sequence). CDR3 sequence reads: CASSPTGGWGLEQYF. In nucleotides, the CDR3 is TGTGCCAGTAGTCCCACCGGGGGGTGGGGGCTCGAGCAGTACTTC.

The CDR3 loop reads CSVGKRQQSADTQYF. The CDR3 DNA is TGCAGCGTTGGCAAGAGACAACAATCGGCAGATACGCAGTATTTT. The V call is TRBV29-1, the J call TRBJ2-3; no clear D gene. Germline loops: CDR1 SQVTM, CDR2 ANQGSEA. The V end lost 4 bases, the J end lost 4 bases, and 18 bases lay between the germline ends. This CDR3 contains 15 residues.

The chain links TRBV10-2 to TRBJ1-2; D not resolved. The CDR3 has 14 amino acids. V lost 1 base, J lost 6 bases, and 12 bases lay in between. Germline assignment: CDR1 WSHSY and CDR2 SAAADI. The CDR3 loop reads CASSEFGRTNGYTF. The CDR3 DNA follows: TGCGCCAGCAGTGAGTTCGGCAGAACTAATGGCTACACCTTC.

This clone was detected ten times or more. The V call is TRBV5-4, the J call TRBJ1-2, with 10 bases identical to TRBD1. The length of the CDR3 is 15 residues. Germline V gene data show CDR1 as SGHNT and CDR2 as YYREEE (reference sequence). V shed 4 bases, J shed 5 bases, and the junction held 8 bases outside the gene matches. The CDR3 nucleotides read TGTGCCAGCAGCCCCTGGACAGGGGGTTCGTATGGCTACACCTTC. Amino acids: CASSPWTGGSYGYTF.

This rearrangement joins TRBV18 to TRBJ2-7; 12 nucleotides line up with TRBD1. This CDR3 contains 15 residues. The V and J ends lost 0 bases and 6 bases, in that order; junction bases with no gene match: 3. From germline, CDR1 is KGHSH and CDR2 LQKENI. CDR3 sequence (DNA): TGTGCCAGCTCACCACCGGGGACAGGGGGCTCCGAGCAGTACTTC. Its protein is CASSPPGTGGSEQYF.

J is TRBJ2-7 and V is TRBV27, with a tentative D call TRBD1 (7 bases). Trimming stripped 7 bases from V and 2 bases from J, with 18 bases between. The length of the CDR3 is 15 residues. Germline CDR1 and CDR2: MNHEY and SMNVEV (reference sequence). The CDR3 is CASNPGGGPTYEQYF. CDR3 bases: TGTGCCAGCAACCCAGGGGGAGGACCTACCTACGAGCAGTACTTC.

This clone came up once. V is TRBV4-1 and J is TRBJ1-5; D gene unclear. The CDR3 covers 19 residues. Germline V gene sequence: CDR1 MGHRA, CDR2 YSYEKL. Deletions cut 1 base from V and 0 bases from J, with 19 bases between. The CDR3 DNA sequence: TGCGCCAGCAGCCAAGGTGTGGGGAGGGCAGAATATAGCAATCAGCCCCAGCATTTT. Translated, it gives CASSQGVGRAEYSNQPQHF.

The chain couples TRBV2 to TRBJ2-2; maybe TRBD2 (5 bases). Germline V gene sequence: CDR1 SNHLY, CDR2 FYNNEI. Between the trimmed V and J ends, which lost 7 bases and 6 bases, there was a span of 15 bases. There are 14 residues in the CDR3. The CDR3 reads CASIGHREPGELFF. The CDR3 DNA sequence: TGTGCCAGCATTGGGCATAGGGAGCCCGGGGAGCTGTTTTTT.

V gene TRBV18 combines with J gene TRBJ2-5; unclear D gene. CDR1 KGHSH and CDR2 LQKENI come from the germline V gene. The length of the CDR3 is 12 residues. Trimming took off 2 bases at V and 4 bases at J, with 5 bases between the two ends. CDR3 bases: TGTGCCAGCTCACCAGCCAGAGAGACCCAGTACTTC. Protein sequence: CASSPARETQYF.

This clone was seen a few times. The gene calls are TRBV2 and TRBJ1-5; unclear D gene. V was clipped by 2 bases and J by 6 bases, with 23 bases between them. Germline CDR1 and CDR2: SNHLY and FYNNEI. This CDR3 region has 18 residues. CDR3 loop: CASSESWLTRQSVQPQHF. In DNA, the CDR3 is TGTGCCAGCAGTGAAAGTTGGCTAACCCGTCAATCCGTTCAGCCCCAGCATTTT.

V and J are TRBV6-4 and TRBJ1-2; D is uncertain. CDR1 MRHNA and CDR2 SNTAGT come from the germline V gene. Trimming removed 0 bases from V and 0 bases from J, with 8 bases in between. The CDR3 is 15 residues long. CDR3 DNA sequence: TGTGCCAGCAGTGACTCAGGGAGCGCTAACTATGGCTACACCTTC. It codes for CASSDSGSANYGYTF.

This chain connects TRBV18 to TRBJ1-5; TRBD1 is a possible D gene (5 bases). The germline gives CDR1 KGHSH, CDR2 LQKENI. V was cut by 0 bases and J by 7 bases, with 10 bases left in between. CDR3 size: 14 residues. The CDR3 region is CASSPPGGSQPQHF. The CDR3 bases are TGTGCCAGCTCACCACCGGGGGGAAGCCAGCCCCAGCATTTT.

A word on this clone: A far bigger clonotype differs at one base, so this is likely a read error. V is TRBV7-6 and J is TRBJ2-5, with a weak D call TRBD2 (5 bases). The J call may be in error: the DNA end matches TRBJ2-7 better. The germline V gene encodes CDR1 SGHVS and CDR2 FNYEAQ. This CDR3 has 14 residues. The CDR3 here is CVSSVSVGNYEQYF. Written as DNA, the CDR3 is TGTGTCAGCAGTGTTTCAGTCGGGAATTACGAGCAGTACTTC.

V usage is TRBV27 and J usage is TRBJ2-7, with 10 nucleotides matching TRBD1. The CDR3 is made up of 14 amino acids. Trimming removed 10 bases from V and 2 bases from J; junction bases left unmatched: 8. Germline V gene sequence: CDR1 MNHEY, CDR2 SMNVEV (reference sequence). CDR3: CATKSGQGPYEQYF. For the CDR3, the DNA is TGTGCCACAAAATCGGGACAGGGGCCCTACGAGCAGTACTTC.

This clone has just a few counts. The gene calls are TRBV27 and TRBJ2-2, with 10 bases identical to TRBD1. There are 16 residues in the CDR3. In germline, CDR1 is MNHEY, CDR2 SMNVEV (reference sequence). With V trimmed by 1 base and J by 4 bases, 3 bases remained unmatched. Here the CDR3 reads CASSLYGTGATGELFF. For the CDR3, the DNA is TGTGCCAGCAGTTTATATGGGACAGGGGCCACCGGGGAGCTGTTTTTT.

The gene calls are TRBV7-8 and TRBJ1-1; no clear D. This CDR3 comprises 13 residues. Trimming removed 6 bases from V and 0 bases from J, with 8 bases in between. Germline V gene data show CDR1 as SGHVS and CDR2 as FQNEAQ. CDR3 amino acids: CASSQFMNTEAFF. For the CDR3, the DNA is TGTGCCAGCAGTCAATTTATGAACACTGAAGCTTTCTTT.

The V call is TRBV5-4, the J call TRBJ2-2, with a tentative D call TRBD2 (6 bases). Trimming pared 4 bases from V and 0 bases from J, leaving 16 bases between. Germline CDR1 SGHNT, CDR2 YYREEE (reference sequence). The length of the CDR3 is 17 residues. CDR3 residues: CASSPPPGETNTGELFF. The CDR3 coding sequence is TGTGCCAGCAGCCCACCGCCGGGAGAGACGAACACCGGGGAGCTGTTTTTT.

The J gene is TRBJ2-7, the V gene TRBV28; 8 positions match TRBD1. From germline, CDR1 is MDHEN and CDR2 SYDVKM. V was clipped by 5 bases and J by 2 bases; unmatched bases: 17. The CDR3 consists of 18 residues. The CDR3 DNA sequence: TGTGCCAGCAGTATCAGGGCGGGCAAGACAGGGGACACCTACGAGCAGTACTTC. Translation gives CASSIRAGKTGDTYEQYF.

The J gene is TRBJ2-1, the V gene TRBV6-4, with D possibly matching TRBD2 (5 bases). In germline, CDR1 is MRHNA, CDR2 SNTAGT. The V and J ends lost 3 bases and 8 bases respectively, with 11 bases between them. The CDR3 has 13 amino acids. The CDR3 nucleotides are TGTGCCAGCAGTGATCTAGCCTCATATGAGCAGTTCTTC. Translation: CASSDLASYEQFF.

This chain joins TRBV19 and TRBJ2-7; weak D call: TRBD1 (5 bases). The germline gives CDR1 LNHDA, CDR2 SQIVND (reference sequence). Trimming took 1 base from V and 0 from J, leaving 10 bases between them. The CDR3 runs to 15 residues. This CDR3 reads CASSIGQGISYEQYF. As DNA, the CDR3 is TGTGCCAGTAGTATAGGGCAGGGAATCTCCTACGAGCAGTACTTC. The whole variable domain, remainder taken from reference TRBV19 and TRBJ2-7, is DGGITQSPKYLFRKEGQNVTLSCEQNLNHDAMYWYRQDPGQGLRLIYYSQIVNDFQKGDIAEGYSVSREKKESFPLTVTSAQKNPTAFYLCASSIGQGISYEQYFGPGTRLTVT.

This sequence joins TRBV6-5 and TRBJ2-3; TRBD2 is a possible D gene (7 bases). Trimming removed 6 bases from V and 4 bases from J, with 17 bases in between. The CDR3 extends over 15 amino acids. Germline CDR1 is MNHEY and CDR2 is SVGAGI. CDR3: CASRRGRGGADTQYF. In DNA, the CDR3 is TGTGCCAGCAGGCGGGGCAGGGGAGGGGCAGATACGCAGTATTTT.

The chain joins TRBV6-5 to TRBJ2-7, with 8 nucleotides matching TRBD1. Trimming at V came to 1 base and at J to 7 bases, leaving 6 bases not matched to a gene. The CDR3 contains 14 residues. Germline CDR1 is MNHEY and CDR2 is SVGAGI. The CDR3: CASSYYRGSGEQYF. The CDR3 DNA sequence: TGTGCCAGCAGTTACTACAGGGGGTCAGGTGAGCAGTACTTC.

The V gene is TRBV11-2, the J gene TRBJ2-1; D gene uncertain. The germline CDR1 and CDR2 sequences are SGHAT and FQNNGV. The V gene lost 3 bases and the J gene lost 8 bases, with 14 bases spanning the gap. CDR3 size: 14 residues. For the CDR3, the DNA is TGTGCCAGCAGCTTGGTCCCCGAGGCCCATGAGCAGTTCTTC. Translation gives CASSLVPEAHEQFF.

The rearrangement joins TRBV18 to TRBJ2-7; 7 bases match TRBD1. The CDR3 consists of 14 residues. CDR1 KGHSH and CDR2 LQKENI come from the germline V gene. J was trimmed by 1 base and V by 2 bases; bases with no gene match: 2. CDR3: CASSPGQESYEQYF. In DNA, the CDR3 is TGTGCCAGCTCACCAGGACAGGAATCCTACGAGCAGTACTTC.